The next 4 T cell receptor beta chains were all read from a single sample in a study of blood T cell repertoires in COVID-19. The data were produced by immunoSEQ multiplex PCR, yet TCRdb's version contains in-frame clones alone and is incomplete. Here the sample spans around 370,000 clones, roughly 90% being singletons. The sequencing input was peripheral blood. Receptors originate from an older woman with COVID-19, enrolled during active disease.

This clone was detected only once. The chain uses TRBV25-1 and TRBJ1-1, with TRBD1 as a possible D gene (5 bases). The V and J ends lost 11 bases and 0 bases respectively, with 19 bases between them. CDR1 is MGHDK, CDR2 SYGVNS, per germline. This CDR3 has 15 residues. Written as DNA, the CDR3 is TGTGCCTCTAGGCAGGGCTCGAATCTGAACACTGAAGCTTTCTTT. It specifies CASRQGSNLNTEAFF.

This sequence joins TRBV24-1 and TRBJ1-4, with TRBD1 matching over 10 bases. The germline V gene encodes CDR1 KGHDR and CDR2 SFDVKD. J lost 0 bases, V lost 4 bases, and 4 bases had no gene match. CDR3 length: 17 amino acids. The CDR3 protein is CATSESDRGSTNEKLFF. The CDR3 nucleotides are TGTGCCACCAGTGAGTCGGACAGGGGGTCAACTAATGAAAAACTGTTTTTT.

This sequence joins TRBV27 and TRBJ2-7; 7 bases line up with TRBD1. From germline, CDR1 is MNHEY and CDR2 SMNVEV (reference sequence). V dropped 9 bases and J dropped 3; count of bases not matched to a gene: 5. CDR3 size: 12 residues. The CDR3 spells CASRQGIYEQYF. CDR3 coding DNA: TGTGCCAGTAGACAGGGAATCTACGAGCAGTACTTC.

The genes are TRBV19 and TRBJ1-5; D is perhaps TRBD1 (5 bases). The V end was cut by 3 bases, the J end by 3 bases, with 15 bases between. CDR3 length: 16 amino acids. Germline CDR1 LNHDA, CDR2 SQIVND (reference sequence). This CDR3 reads CASSIPSRGTNQPQHF. As DNA, the CDR3 is TGTGCCAGTAGTATCCCATCCCGGGGGACCAATCAGCCCCAGCATTTT.